This T cell receptor (beta chain) was obtained from a study of cytomegalovirus exposure and HLA in healthy donors. Per germline, CDR1 SGDLS and CDR2 YYNGEE. CDR3 length equals 14 residues. The V and J ends lost 0 bases and 4 bases respectively, with 10 bases between them. The PCR contained 60 Vbeta and 13 Jbeta primers. Libraries were prepared by immunoSEQ multiplex PCR; TCRdb keeps only in-frame clonotypes and omits some of them. The data show 140,000 to 150,000 clones, with 80% to 90% seen just once and roughly 4.3% held by the top ten. Sequenced input: PBMCs. The V call is TRBV9, the J call TRBJ1-1; D gene uncertain. The origin of this receptor is a woman between 40 and 50 years old in good health and CMV-seropositive. The CDR3 region is CASSVGVESTEAFF. In nucleotides, the CDR3 is TGTGCCAGCAGCGTAGGAGTTGAAAGCACTGAAGCTTTCTTT.